This section outlines one T cell receptor (beta chain) sequence together with its context. Source study methods: After removing out-of-frame reads, 2 million to 2.5 million distinct TCRbeta sequences remained. The assay was immunoSEQ multiplex PCR, and TCRdb's table has in-frame clones only and misses some. V, J and clone size were drawn from that table, and D and trimming were deduced from the DNA. The table records tens of thousands of clones, around 85% of them present only once. The sample originates from a study of memory CD4+ T cells and cytomegalovirus serostatus. The V end was cut by 5 bases, the J end by 9 bases, with 17 bases between. The germline V gene has CDR1 SEHNR and CDR2 FQNEAQ (reference sequence). CDR3 size: 15 residues. The sort gate was single viable CD3+CD4+CD8-CD45RO+ cells for memory CD4+ T cells.

This receptor was obtained from an adult in good health and CMV-seronegative. The chain recombines TRBV7-9 with TRBJ2-6, with D hard to call. Sequenced input: memory CD4+ T cells from blood. Here the CDR3 reads CASSPQEYLGNVLTF. Written as DNA, the CDR3 is TGTGCCAGCAGCCCCCAGGAGTATCTTGGCAACGTCCTGACTTTC.